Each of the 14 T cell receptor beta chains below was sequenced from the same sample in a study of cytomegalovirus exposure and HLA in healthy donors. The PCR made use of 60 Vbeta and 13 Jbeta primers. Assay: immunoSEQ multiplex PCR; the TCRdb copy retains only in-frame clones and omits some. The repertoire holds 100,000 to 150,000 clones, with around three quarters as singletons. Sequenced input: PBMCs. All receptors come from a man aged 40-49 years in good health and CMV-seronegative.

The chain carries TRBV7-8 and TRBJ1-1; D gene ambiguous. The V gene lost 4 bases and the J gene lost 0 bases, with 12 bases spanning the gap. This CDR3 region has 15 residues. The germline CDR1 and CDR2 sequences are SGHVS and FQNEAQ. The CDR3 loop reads CASSSRVGMNTEAFF. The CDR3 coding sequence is TGTGCCAGCAGCTCCCGCGTGGGCATGAACACTGAAGCTTTCTTT.

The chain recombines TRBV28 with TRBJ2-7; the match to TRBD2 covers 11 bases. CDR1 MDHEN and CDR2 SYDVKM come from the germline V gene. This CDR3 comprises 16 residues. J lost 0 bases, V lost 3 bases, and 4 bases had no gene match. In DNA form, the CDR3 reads TGTGCCAGCAGTTTCCGGACTAGCGGGTTCTCCTACGAGCAGTACTTC. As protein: CASSFRTSGFSYEQYF. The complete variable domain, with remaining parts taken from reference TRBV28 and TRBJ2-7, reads DVKVTQSSRYLVKRTGEKVFLECVQDMDHENMFWYRQDPGLGLRLIYFSYDVKMKEKGDIPEGYSVSREKKERFSLILESASTNQTSMYLCASSFRTSGFSYEQYFGPGTRLTVT.

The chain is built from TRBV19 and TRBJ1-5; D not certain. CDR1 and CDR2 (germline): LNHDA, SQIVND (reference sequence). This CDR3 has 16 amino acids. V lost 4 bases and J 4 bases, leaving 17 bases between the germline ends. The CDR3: CASSRVGRAKNQPQHF. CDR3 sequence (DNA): TGTGCCAGTAGTAGGGTGGGGAGGGCGAAAAATCAGCCCCAGCATTTT.

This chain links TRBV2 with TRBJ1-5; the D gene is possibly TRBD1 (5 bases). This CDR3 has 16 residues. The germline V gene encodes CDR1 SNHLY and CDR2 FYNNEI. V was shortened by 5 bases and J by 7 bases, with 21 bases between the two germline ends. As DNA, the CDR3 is TGTGCCAGCAGTAACCGGCTTGGGGGAGGAGGGCAGCCCCAGCATTTT. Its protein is CASSNRLGGGGQPQHF.

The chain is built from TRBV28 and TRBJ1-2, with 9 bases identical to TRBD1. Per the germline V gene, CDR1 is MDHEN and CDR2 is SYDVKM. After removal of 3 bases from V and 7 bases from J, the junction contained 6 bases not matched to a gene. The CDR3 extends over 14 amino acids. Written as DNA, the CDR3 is TGTGCCAGCAGTTTCGTCGGGACAGGGCTTGGCTACACCTTC. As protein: CASSFVGTGLGYTF.

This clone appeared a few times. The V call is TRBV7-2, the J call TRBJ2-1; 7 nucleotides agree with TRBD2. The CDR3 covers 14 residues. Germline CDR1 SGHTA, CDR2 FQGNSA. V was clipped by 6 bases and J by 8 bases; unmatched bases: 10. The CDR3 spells CASSEGGPIYEQFF. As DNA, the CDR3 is TGTGCCAGCAGTGAGGGAGGGCCTATCTATGAGCAGTTCTTC.

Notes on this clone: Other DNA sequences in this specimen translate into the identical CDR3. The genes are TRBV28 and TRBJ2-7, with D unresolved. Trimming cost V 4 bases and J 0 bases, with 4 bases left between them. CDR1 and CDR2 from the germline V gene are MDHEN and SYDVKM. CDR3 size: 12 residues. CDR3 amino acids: CASSYSSYEQYF. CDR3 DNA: TGTGCCAGCAGTTATAGCTCCTACGAGCAGTACTTC. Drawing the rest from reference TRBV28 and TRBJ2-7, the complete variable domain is DVKVTQSSRYLVKRTGEKVFLECVQDMDHENMFWYRQDPGLGLRLIYFSYDVKMKEKGDIPEGYSVSREKKERFSLILESASTNQTSMYLCASSYSSYEQYFGPGTRLTVT.

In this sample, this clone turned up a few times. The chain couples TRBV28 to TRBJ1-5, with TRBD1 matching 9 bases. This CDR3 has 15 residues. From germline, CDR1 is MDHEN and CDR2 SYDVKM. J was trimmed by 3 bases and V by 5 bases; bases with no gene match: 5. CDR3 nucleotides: TGTGCCAGCAGTAAGGGACAGGGAGACAATCAGCCCCAGCATTTT. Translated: CASSKGQGDNQPQHF.

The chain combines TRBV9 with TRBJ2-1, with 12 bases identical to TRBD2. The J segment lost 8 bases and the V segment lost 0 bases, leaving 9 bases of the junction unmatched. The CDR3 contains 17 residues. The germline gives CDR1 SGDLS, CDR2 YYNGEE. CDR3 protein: CASSVAWATSGSYEQFF. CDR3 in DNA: TGTGCCAGCAGCGTAGCGTGGGCGACTAGCGGGAGTTATGAGCAGTTCTTC.

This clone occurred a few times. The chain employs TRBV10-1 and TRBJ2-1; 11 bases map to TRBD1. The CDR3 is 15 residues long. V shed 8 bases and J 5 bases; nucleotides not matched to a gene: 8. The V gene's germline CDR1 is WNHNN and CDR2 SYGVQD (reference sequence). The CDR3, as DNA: TGCGCCAGCGGGCCCGGACAGGGGGCGGACAATGAGCAGTTCTTC. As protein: CASGPGQGADNEQFF.

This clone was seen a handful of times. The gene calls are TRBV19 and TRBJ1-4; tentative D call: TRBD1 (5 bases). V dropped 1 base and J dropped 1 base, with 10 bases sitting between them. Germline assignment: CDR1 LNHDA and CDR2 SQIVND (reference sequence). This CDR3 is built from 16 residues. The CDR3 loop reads CASSIAVTETNEKLFF. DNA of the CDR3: TGTGCCAGTAGTATAGCCGTGACAGAAACTAATGAAAAACTGTTTTTT.

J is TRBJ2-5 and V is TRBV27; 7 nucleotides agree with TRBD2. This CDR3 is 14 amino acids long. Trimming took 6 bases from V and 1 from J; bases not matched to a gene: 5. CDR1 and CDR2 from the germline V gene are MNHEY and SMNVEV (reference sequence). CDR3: CASSLSGVQETQYF. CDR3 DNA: TGTGCCAGCAGCTTGAGCGGGGTCCAAGAGACCCAGTACTTC.

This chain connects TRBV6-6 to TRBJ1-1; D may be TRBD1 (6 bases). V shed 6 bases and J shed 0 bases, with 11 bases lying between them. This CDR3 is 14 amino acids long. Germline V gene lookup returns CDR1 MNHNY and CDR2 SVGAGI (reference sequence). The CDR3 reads CASSPGQLNTEAFF. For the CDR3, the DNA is TGTGCCAGCAGCCCAGGACAGTTGAACACTGAAGCTTTCTTT.

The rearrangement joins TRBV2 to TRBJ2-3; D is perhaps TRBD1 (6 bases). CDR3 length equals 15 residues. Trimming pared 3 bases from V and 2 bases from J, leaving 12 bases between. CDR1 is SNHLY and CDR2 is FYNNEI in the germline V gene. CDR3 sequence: CASSDARGFTDTQYF. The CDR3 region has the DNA TGTGCCAGCAGTGACGCTAGGGGGTTCACAGATACGCAGTATTTT.